This T cell receptor beta chain was observed in a study of metastatic and nonmetastatic thyroid tumors. Study information: Repertoires were compared across blood and tumor or nodule tissue from malignant and benign thyroid patients. Overall study findings and caveats: Across blood and tumor, TCR beta diversity in malignant thyroid tumors was reportedly significantly higher than in benign nodules.

The CDR3 sequence is 15 residues long. Trimming stripped 3 bases from V and 3 bases from J, with 15 bases between. Germline assignment: CDR1 KGHSH and CDR2 LQKENI. There are many counts of this clone. Its specificity is not known. No patient had received any treatment before thyroid surgery. TCRdb re-clonotyped the PCR reads via MiXCR. The sample has about 92,000 clones, more than 13% seen once. This receptor was obtained from a female donor with papillary thyroid cancer or a benign thyroid nodule (not recorded which). Some clones in this sample may be carry-over from other donors' samples. The rearrangement links TRBV18 to TRBJ2-7; D might be TRBD2 (6 bases). What was sequenced was blood. The DNA of the CDR3 is TGTGCCAGCTCACCCTCTCGGACTACCCTCTACGAGCAGTACTTC. Its translation is CASSPSRTTLYEQYF. The full variable domain, with the rest looked up from reference TRBV18 and TRBJ2-7, is NAGVMQNPRHLVRRRGQEARLRCSPMKGHSHVYWYRQLPEEGLKFMVYLQKENIIDESGMPKERFSAEFPKEGPSILRIQQVVRGDSAAYFCASSPSRTTLYEQYFGPGTRLTVT.